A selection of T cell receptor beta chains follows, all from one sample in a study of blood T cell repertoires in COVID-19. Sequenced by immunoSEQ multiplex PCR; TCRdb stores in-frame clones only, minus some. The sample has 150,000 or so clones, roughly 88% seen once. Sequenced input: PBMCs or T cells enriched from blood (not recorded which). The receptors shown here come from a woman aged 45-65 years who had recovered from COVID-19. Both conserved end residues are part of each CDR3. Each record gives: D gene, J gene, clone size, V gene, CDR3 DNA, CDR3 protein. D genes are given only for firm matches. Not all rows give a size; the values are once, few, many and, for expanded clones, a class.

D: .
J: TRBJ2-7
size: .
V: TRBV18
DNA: TGTGCCAGCTCACCTCCCGCAGGGTCCTACGAGCAGTACTTC
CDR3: CASSPPAGSYEQYF

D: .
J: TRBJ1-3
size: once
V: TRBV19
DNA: TGTGCCAGTAGTATAGCAGGTCGCGTCTCTGGAAACACCATATATTTT
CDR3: CASSIAGRVSGNTIYF

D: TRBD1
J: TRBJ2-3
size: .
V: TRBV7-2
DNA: TGTGCCAGCAGCTTACAGGGGGACGCAGATACGCAGTATTTT
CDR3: CASSLQGDADTQYF

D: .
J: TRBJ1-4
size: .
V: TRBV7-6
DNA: TGTGCCAGCAGCCCCAACAGGGCTTCACGGGAAAAACTGTTTTTT
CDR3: CASSPNRASREKLFF

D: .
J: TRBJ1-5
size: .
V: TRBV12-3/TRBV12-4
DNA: TGTGCCAGCAGTAGAGGTGAACATCAGCCCCAGCATTTT
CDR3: CASSRGEHQPQHF

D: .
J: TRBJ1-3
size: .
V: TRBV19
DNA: TGTGCCAGCCTACGGGAGGACGCAGCCTCTGGAAACACCATATATTTT
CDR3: CASLREDAASGNTIYF

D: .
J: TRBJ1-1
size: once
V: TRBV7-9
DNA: TGTGCCAGCAGTCTCACAGGAAACACTGAAGCTTTCTTT
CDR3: CASSLTGNTEAFF

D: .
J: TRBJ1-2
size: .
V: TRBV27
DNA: TGTGCCAGCAGTTTTACGGGGGGAGGTGGCTATGGCTACACCTTC
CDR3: CASSFTGGGGYGYTF

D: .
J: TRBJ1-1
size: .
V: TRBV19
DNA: TGTGCCAGTAGTTTACACAGGGACACTGAAGCTTTCTTT
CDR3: CASSLHRDTEAFF

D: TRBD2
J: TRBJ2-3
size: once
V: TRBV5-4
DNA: TGTGCCAGCAGCACTCAGCGGGGGGACACAGATACGCAGTATTTT
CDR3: CASSTQRGDTDTQYF

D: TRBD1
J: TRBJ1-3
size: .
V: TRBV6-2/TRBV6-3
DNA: TGTGCCAGCAGTGACGGAACTCACAGGGGAGGAAACACCATATATTTT
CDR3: CASSDGTHRGGNTIYF

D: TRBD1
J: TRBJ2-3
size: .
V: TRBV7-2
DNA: TGTGCCAGCAGCCCCGGACAGGGGGCAGATACGCAGTATTTT
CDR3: CASSPGQGADTQYF

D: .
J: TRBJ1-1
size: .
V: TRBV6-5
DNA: TGTGCCAGCAGTTACCGCGGGGGAGCTTTCTTT
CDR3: CASSYRGGAFF

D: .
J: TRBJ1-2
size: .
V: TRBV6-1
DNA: TGTGCCAGCAGTGAAAGGCGGTCCAACTATGGCTACACCTTC
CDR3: CASSERRSNYGYTF

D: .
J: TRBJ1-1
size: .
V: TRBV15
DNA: TGTGCCACCAGCTTTAACAGGAACACTGAAGCTTTCTTT
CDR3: CATSFNRNTEAFF

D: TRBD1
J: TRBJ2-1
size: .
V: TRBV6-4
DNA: TGTGCCAGCAGTACCGACAGGGCCTACAATGAGCAGTTCTTC
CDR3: CASSTDRAYNEQFF

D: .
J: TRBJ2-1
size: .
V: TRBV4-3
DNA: TGCGCCAGCAGCCAAGAAGGGGGCAATGAGCAGTTCTTC
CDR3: CASSQEGGNEQFF

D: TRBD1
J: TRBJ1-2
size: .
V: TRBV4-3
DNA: TGCGCCAGCAGCCAAGCCCGGACAGGAACATATGGCTACACCTTC
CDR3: CASSQARTGTYGYTF

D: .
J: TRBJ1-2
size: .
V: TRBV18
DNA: TGTGCCAGCTCACCCCCTTACAGGGACGGTGGCTACACCTTC
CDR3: CASSPPYRDGGYTF

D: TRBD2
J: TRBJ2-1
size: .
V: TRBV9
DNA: TGTGCCAGCAGCGTAGTGCCTAGCGGGCCATTCAGCTCCTACAATGAGCAGTTCTTC
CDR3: CASSVVPSGPFSSYNEQFF

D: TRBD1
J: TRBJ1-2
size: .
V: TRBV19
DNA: TGTGCCAGTATCACCAGCGGGACAGGGGTCTTCGGCTACACCTTC
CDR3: CASITSGTGVFGYTF

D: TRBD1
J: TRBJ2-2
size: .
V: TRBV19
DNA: TGTGCCAGTAAGGGGGACAGGATCACCGGGGAGCTGTTTTTT
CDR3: CASKGDRITGELFF

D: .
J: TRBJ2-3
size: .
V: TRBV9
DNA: TGTGCCAGCAGCGTAGGGGGATGGGAGACAGATACGCAGTATTTT
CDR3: CASSVGGWETDTQYF

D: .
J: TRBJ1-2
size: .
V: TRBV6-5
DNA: TGTGCCAGCAGTTACGACAGGAAATATGGCTACACCTTC
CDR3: CASSYDRKYGYTF

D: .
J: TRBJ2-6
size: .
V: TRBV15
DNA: TGTGCCACCAGCGCCGTGTGGAGGGGAGTTACTGGGGCCAACGTCCTGACTTTC
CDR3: CATSAVWRGVTGANVLTF

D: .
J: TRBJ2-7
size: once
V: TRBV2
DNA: TGTGCCAGCAGTGCCTATACCTACGAGCAGTACTTC
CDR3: CASSAYTYEQYF

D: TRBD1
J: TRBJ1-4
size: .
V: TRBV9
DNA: TGTGCCAGCAGCCCACCATCGGACAGGGGGCCAACTAATGAAAAACTGTTTTTT
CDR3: CASSPPSDRGPTNEKLFF

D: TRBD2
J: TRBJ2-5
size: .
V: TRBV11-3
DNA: TGTGCCAGCAGCCATAGCGGGCAAGAGACCCAGTACTTC
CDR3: CASSHSGQETQYF

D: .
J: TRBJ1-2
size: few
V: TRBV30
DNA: TGTGCCTGGAGTGGCAACAGCTATGGCTACACCTTC
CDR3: CAWSGNSYGYTF

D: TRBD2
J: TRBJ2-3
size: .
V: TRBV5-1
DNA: TGCGCCAGCAGCCAGACTAGCGGGGTTGATACGCAGTATTTT
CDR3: CASSQTSGVDTQYF

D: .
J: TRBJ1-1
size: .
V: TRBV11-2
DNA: TGTGCCAGCAGCTTCAACACCAGGCTTGAAGCTTTCTTT
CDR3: CASSFNTRLEAFF

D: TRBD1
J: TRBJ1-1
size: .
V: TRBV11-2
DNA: TGTGCCAGCAGCCCCGGACAGGGTTACACTGAAGCTTTCTTT
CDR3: CASSPGQGYTEAFF

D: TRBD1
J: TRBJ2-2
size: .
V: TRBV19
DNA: TGTGCCAGTAGAACGACAGGGGTGACCGGGGAGCTGTTTTTT
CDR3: CASRTTGVTGELFF

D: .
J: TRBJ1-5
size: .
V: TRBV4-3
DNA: TGCGCCAGCAGCCAAGAGCCGGGGGGGTATCAGCCCCAGCATTTT
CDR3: CASSQEPGGYQPQHF

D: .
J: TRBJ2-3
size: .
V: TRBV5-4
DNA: TGTGCCAGCAGCTCCATTCCGGCAGATACGCAGTATTTT
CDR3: CASSSIPADTQYF

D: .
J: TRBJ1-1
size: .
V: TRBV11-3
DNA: TGTGCCAGCAGCTTCAGGGCATTGAGCACTGAAGCTTTCTTT
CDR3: CASSFRALSTEAFF

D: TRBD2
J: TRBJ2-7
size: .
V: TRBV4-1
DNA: TGCGCCAGCAGCCTCGGGACTAGCGGGACCTACGAGCAGTACTTC
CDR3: CASSLGTSGTYEQYF

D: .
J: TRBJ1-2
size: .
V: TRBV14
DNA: TGTGCCAGCAGCCAAGCAGGGGCTCCTAACTATGGCTACACCTTC
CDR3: CASSQAGAPNYGYTF

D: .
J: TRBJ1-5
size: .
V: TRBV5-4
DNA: TGTGCCAGCAGCTTGGGAGGGGGTAATCAGCCCCAGCATTTT
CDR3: CASSLGGGNQPQHF

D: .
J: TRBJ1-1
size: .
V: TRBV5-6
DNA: TGTGCCAGCAGTTCCATTCCAGCAGGGAAGTACACTGAAGCTTTCTTT
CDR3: CASSSIPAGKYTEAFF

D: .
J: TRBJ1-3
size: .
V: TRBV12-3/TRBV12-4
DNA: TGTGCCAGCCAGGGAATTGGAAACACCATATATTTT
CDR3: CASQGIGNTIYF

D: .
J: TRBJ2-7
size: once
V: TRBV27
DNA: TGTGCCAGCAGTTTTGCCAGGGGCGGCCGGTACGAGCAGTACTTC
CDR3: CASSFARGGRYEQYF

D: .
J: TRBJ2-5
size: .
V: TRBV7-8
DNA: TGTGCCAGCAGCTTGGCTGAAACCTCAGAGACCCAGTACTTC
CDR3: CASSLAETSETQYF

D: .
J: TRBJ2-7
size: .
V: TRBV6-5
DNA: TGTGCCAGCAGTTACGGGGGCAGACCCTACGAGCAGTACTTC
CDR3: CASSYGGRPYEQYF

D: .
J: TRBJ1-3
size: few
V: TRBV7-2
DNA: TGTGCCAGCAGCTTTACAAGCTCTGGAAACACCATATATTTT
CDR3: CASSFTSSGNTIYF

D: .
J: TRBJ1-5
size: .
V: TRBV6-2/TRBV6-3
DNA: TGTGCCAGCAGTTGGGAACGACAGGTTGCGTGGAGCAATCAGCCCCAGCATTTT
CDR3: CASSWERQVAWSNQPQHF

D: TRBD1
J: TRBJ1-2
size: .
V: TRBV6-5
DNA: TGTGCCAGCAGTTACGTTAGGACAGGGAGGGATGGCTACACCTTC
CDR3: CASSYVRTGRDGYTF

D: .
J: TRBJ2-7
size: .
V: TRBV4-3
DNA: TGCGCCAGCAGCCAAGATCTGACTTTCTCCTACGAGCAGTACTTC
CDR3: CASSQDLTFSYEQYF

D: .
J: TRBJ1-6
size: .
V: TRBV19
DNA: TGTGCCAGTACGGAACAGGCTCCAAGCTCCTATAATTCACCCCTCCACTTT
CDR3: CASTEQAPSSYNSPLHF

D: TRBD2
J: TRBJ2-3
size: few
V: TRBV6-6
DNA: TGTGCCAGTGCTCGGGGGGGGCCAGATACGCAGTATTTT
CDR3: CASARGGPDTQYF

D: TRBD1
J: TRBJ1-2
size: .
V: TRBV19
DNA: TGTGCCAGTACTCAGGGGGCTGTTGGCTACACCTTC
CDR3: CASTQGAVGYTF

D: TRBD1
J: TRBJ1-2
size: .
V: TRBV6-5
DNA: TGTGCCAGCAGTTACTTAGGGGGCGACTATGGCTACACCTTC
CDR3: CASSYLGGDYGYTF

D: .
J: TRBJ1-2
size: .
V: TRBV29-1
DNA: TGCAGCGTTGTTAATCAGGTCGGTGGCTACACCTTC
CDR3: CSVVNQVGGYTF

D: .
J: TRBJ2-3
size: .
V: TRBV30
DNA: TGTGCCTGGAGTGCCCTAGGGGCGGGGAACACAGATACGCAGTATTTT
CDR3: CAWSALGAGNTDTQYF

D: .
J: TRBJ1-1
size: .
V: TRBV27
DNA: TGTGCCAGCAGTTACCGATCGGGACTTAACACTGAAGCTTTCTTT
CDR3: CASSYRSGLNTEAFF